This entry lists 27 T cell receptor beta chains sequenced from one sample in a study of OX40 agonist ivuxolimab in advanced cancers. TCRdb's copy holds only in-frame clones and misses some; the assay was immunoSEQ multiplex PCR. Here the sample spans 45,000 to 50,000 clones, 79% being singletons. The input for sequencing was CD4+ or CD8+ T cells sorted from blood, taken in a trial of the OX40 agonist ivuxolimab. The receptors originated from an adult with an advanced solid tumor such as melanoma, head and neck, liver or kidney cancer.

The chain links TRBV10-3 to TRBJ1-5, with D perhaps matching TRBD1 (5 bases). Germline CDR1 ENHRY, CDR2 SYGVKD. The V end lost 0 bases, the J end lost 3 bases, and 9 bases lay between the germline ends. The CDR3 length is 15 residues. DNA for the CDR3: TGTGCCATCAGTGAGTCGGGGGGAACCAATCAGCCCCAGCATTTT. Translated, it gives CAISESGGTNQPQHF.

V usage is TRBV5-1 and J usage is TRBJ1-1; maybe TRBD1 (5 bases). Germline-derived CDR1 and CDR2 are SGHRS and YFSETQ. Between the trimmed V and J ends, which lost 2 bases and 1 base, there was a span of 15 bases. This CDR3 contains 16 residues. CDR3 sequence reads: CASSFILGRENTEAFF. CDR3 nucleotide sequence: TGCGCCAGCAGCTTTATATTGGGACGGGAGAACACTGAAGCTTTCTTT.

This sequence joins TRBV7-8 and TRBJ2-5, with D perhaps matching TRBD2 (6 bases). CDR3 length equals 15 residues. Germline CDR1 SGHVS, CDR2 FQNEAQ. V was shortened by 3 bases and J by 3 bases, with 14 bases between the two germline ends. CDR3 in amino acids: CASSFLTRREETQYF. In DNA form, the CDR3 reads TGTGCCAGCAGCTTCCTCACTAGGAGGGAAGAGACCCAGTACTTC.

The chain links TRBV11-2 to TRBJ1-2; D might be TRBD1 (5 bases). The CDR3 length is 17 residues. CDR1 is SGHAT and CDR2 is FQNNGV in the germline V gene. V was cut by 1 base and J by 2 bases, with 17 bases left in between. The CDR3 nucleotides read TGTGCCAGCAGCTTAGTTTCTAGGGGTTTAGGGAACTATGGCTACACCTTC. Translation: CASSLVSRGLGNYGYTF. The full variable domain, completed using reference TRBV11-2 and TRBJ1-2, is EAGVAQSPRYKIIEKRQSVAFWCNPISGHATLYWYQQILGQGPKLLIQFQNNGVVDDSQLPKDRFSAERLKGVDSTLKIQPAKLEDSAVYLCASSLVSRGLGNYGYTFGSGTRLTVV.

The chain recombines TRBV19 with TRBJ1-2; no definite D call. The V end was cut by 10 bases, the J end by 1 base, with 13 bases between. The CDR3 is 13 amino acids. CDR1 and CDR2 from the germline V gene are LNHDA and SQIVND (reference sequence). The chain's CDR3 is CATSEGFNYGYTF. CDR3 nucleotides: TGTGCCACCTCTGAGGGATTTAACTATGGCTACACCTTC.

A note on this clone: The same CDR3 can be traced to other DNA sequences in this sample. This chain joins TRBV5-1 and TRBJ2-1; 7 positions match TRBD2. Unmatched junction bases numbered 12, after V lost 8 bases and J lost 1 base. CDR3 length: 16 residues. Germline V gene data show CDR1 as SGHRS and CDR2 as YFSETQ. The CDR3 loop reads CASSVGDYSSYNEQFF. The CDR3 DNA reads as TGCGCCAGTAGCGTAGGGGACTACAGTTCCTACAATGAGCAGTTCTTC. The entire variable domain, with the rest obtained from reference TRBV5-1 and TRBJ2-1, is as follows: KAGVTQTPRYLIKTRGQQVTLSCSPISGHRSVSWYQQTPGQGLQFLFEYFSETQRNKGNFPGRFSGRQFSNSRSEMNVSTLELGDSALYLCASSVGDYSSYNEQFFGPGTRLTVL.

V gene TRBV5-6 combines with J gene TRBJ1-6; D unresolved. V lost 4 bases to trimming and J lost 7 bases, with 9 bases between them. The CDR3 runs to 13 residues. Germline values: CDR1 SGHDT, CDR2 YYEEEE. The CDR3 here is CASSPRRNSPLHF. Here the CDR3 DNA reads TGTGCCAGCAGCCCGCGACGGAATTCACCCCTCCACTTT.

This clone is classed as medium-sized (0.01 to 0.1%). The J gene is TRBJ2-7, the V gene TRBV4-1; D unresolved. Germline-derived CDR1 and CDR2 are MGHRA and YSYEKL. V gave up 4 bases and J gave up 2 bases, with 12 bases separating them. The CDR3 is 14 amino acids. DNA of the CDR3: TGCGCCAGCAGCCCTCCAAGACCGCCCTACGAGCAGTACTTC. Translated: CASSPPRPPYEQYF.

The chain employs TRBV9 and TRBJ2-2; the match to TRBD1 covers 11 bases. V shed 5 bases, J shed 6 bases, and the junction held 0 bases outside the gene matches. This CDR3 is built from 13 residues. From germline, CDR1 is SGDLS and CDR2 YYNGEE. The CDR3 is CASRGQGAGELFF. Written as DNA, the CDR3 is TGTGCCAGCAGGGGACAGGGGGCCGGGGAGCTGTTTTTT.

This chain connects TRBV28 to TRBJ2-7; 11 positions agree with TRBD2. V trimming: 5 bases; J trimming: 3 bases; junction bases outside the gene matches: 6. The length of the CDR3 is 15 residues. Germline assignment: CDR1 MDHEN and CDR2 SYDVKM. The CDR3, as DNA: TGTGCCAGCAGTCTGACTAGCGGGGTTAACTACGAGCAGTACTTC. Its translation: CASSLTSGVNYEQYF.

The chain joins TRBV4-2 to TRBJ1-1; D call uncertain. CDR3 size: 15 residues. CDR1 is LGHNA and CDR2 is YNFKEQ in the germline V gene. Trimming pared 2 bases from V and 2 bases from J, leaving 12 bases between. CDR3 DNA sequence: TGTGCCAGCAGCCAACCAGGTCCGGTAAACACTGAAGCTTTCTTT. Its protein product is CASSQPGPVNTEAFF.

The rearrangement links TRBV10-3 to TRBJ2-3, with D possibly TRBD2 on 6 matching bases. The germline V and J ends were trimmed by 10 bases and 0 bases, with 11 bases remaining between them. The CDR3 length is 13 residues. Germline V gene data show CDR1 as ENHRY and CDR2 as SYGVKD. The CDR3 is CATQEGSTDTQYF. DNA for the CDR3: TGTGCCACCCAGGAGGGTAGCACAGATACGCAGTATTTT.

The chain carries TRBV4-3 and TRBJ1-2; D is unclear. The CDR3 sequence is 11 residues long. Germline-derived CDR1 and CDR2 are LGHNA and YSLEER. V gave up 1 base and J gave up 8 bases, with 5 bases separating them. This chain's CDR3 is CASSQAGGYTF. CDR3 sequence (DNA): TGCGCCAGCAGCCAAGCTGGGGGCTACACCTTC.

The gene calls are TRBV5-4 and TRBJ2-1, with TRBD2 matching over 8 bases. Trimming at V came to 2 bases and at J to 4 bases, leaving 8 bases not matched to a gene. The CDR3 has 16 residues. Germline CDR1 and CDR2: SGHNT and YYREEE (reference sequence). DNA for the CDR3: TGTGCCAGCAGCTTCCGTACTAGCGGTGGATACAATGAGCAGTTCTTC. Protein: CASSFRTSGGYNEQFF.

By sample share, this clone is medium-sized. V is TRBV4-2 and J is TRBJ1-1, with D possibly matching TRBD1 (6 bases). Per the germline V gene, CDR1 is LGHNA and CDR2 is YNFKEQ. CDR3 length: 13 amino acids. The V end lost 0 bases, the J end lost 8 bases, and 10 bases lay between the germline ends. DNA of the CDR3: TGTGCCAGCAGCCAAGATTGGGGACAAGAAGCTTTCTTT. Translated, it gives CASSQDWGQEAFF.

This clone was detected once. The chain uses TRBV28 and TRBJ1-5, with no clear D. This CDR3 is built from 12 residues. V gave up 4 bases and J gave up 3 bases, with 4 bases separating them. Looked up from germline, CDR1 is MDHEN and CDR2 is SYDVKM. DNA of the CDR3: TGTGCCAGCAGTTCCCTCAATCAGCCCCAGCATTTT. Translating gives CASSSLNQPQHF.

The V gene is TRBV7-2, the J gene TRBJ2-1; the D gene is possibly TRBD2 (6 bases). The V and J ends lost 5 bases and 6 bases respectively, with 14 bases between them. The CDR3 totals 14 residues. Germline V gene sequence: CDR1 SGHTA, CDR2 FQGNSA. The CDR3 coding sequence is TGTGCCAGCAGCCGCCGGAGGGTTGGCAATGAGCAGTTCTTC. Amino acids: CASSRRRVGNEQFF.

The gene calls are TRBV29-1 and TRBJ2-2; 12 positions match TRBD2. J was trimmed by 4 bases and V by 7 bases; bases with no gene match: 22. The CDR3 length is 20 residues. Germline V gene sequence: CDR1 SQVTM, CDR2 ANQGSEA. The CDR3 reads CSATSGLGGLAGPSTGELFF. DNA of the CDR3: TGCAGCGCAACCTCGGGACTAGGAGGACTAGCGGGACCGAGCACCGGGGAGCTGTTTTTT.

V is TRBV19 and J is TRBJ1-1; TRBD1 matches at 8 bases. With V trimmed by 10 bases and J by 1 base, 11 bases remained unmatched. Germline lookup yields CDR1 LNHDA and CDR2 SQIVND (reference sequence). The CDR3 covers 15 residues. CDR3 DNA sequence: TGTGCCACCCGTCCAGGGGGCAGGGGGAACACTGAAGCTTTCTTT. Translated, it gives CATRPGGRGNTEAFF.

The chain carries TRBV6-1 and TRBJ2-3; 11 bases match TRBD2. Germline lookup yields CDR1 MNHNS and CDR2 SASEGT. The CDR3 is 16 amino acids. Trimming at V came to 2 bases and at J to 2 bases, leaving 3 bases not matched to a gene. The CDR3 DNA reads as TGTGCCAGCAGTGAATGGGGACTAGCGGACACAGATACGCAGTATTTT. Protein product: CASSEWGLADTDTQYF.

The rearrangement joins TRBV7-3 to TRBJ2-3; a possible D gene is TRBD1 (5 bases). CDR3 length: 12 residues. Trimming took off 5 bases at V and 6 bases at J, with 9 bases between the two ends. Germline V gene lookup returns CDR1 SGHTA and CDR2 FQGTGA. CDR3 nucleotide sequence: TGTGCCAGCAGCCGACAGTCCGATACGCAGTATTTT. Translated: CASSRQSDTQYF.

Comments on this clone: The same CDR3 arises from other DNA sequences in this sample as well. The chain is built from TRBV10-3 and TRBJ1-1; D remains unclear. V was shortened by 0 bases and J by 2 bases, with 7 bases between the two germline ends. Per the germline V gene, CDR1 is ENHRY and CDR2 is SYGVKD. This CDR3 region has 14 residues. The CDR3 region has the DNA TGTGCCATCAGTGAGTCTGGGGTAAACACTGAAGCTTTCTTT. Translation gives CAISESGVNTEAFF.

The rearrangement joins TRBV5-6 to TRBJ2-1; tentative D call: TRBD1 (5 bases). This CDR3 has 13 residues. Looked up from germline, CDR1 is SGHDT and CDR2 is YYEEEE. V gave up 5 bases and J gave up 4 bases, with 10 bases separating them. The CDR3 region is CASSYDRYNEQFF. CDR3 nucleotides: TGTGCCAGCAGTTACGACAGATACAATGAGCAGTTCTTC. Combining the CDR3 with reference TRBV5-6 and TRBJ2-1 gives the whole variable domain DAGVTQSPTHLIKTRGQQVTLRCSPKSGHDTVSWYQQALGQGPQFIFQYYEEEERQRGNFPDRFSGHQFPNYSSELNVNALLLGDSALYLCASSYDRYNEQFFGPGTRLTVL.

The chain carries TRBV7-2 and TRBJ1-2; no clear D. V was pared by 0 bases and J by 3 bases, with 8 bases between. Germline V gene data show CDR1 as SGHTA and CDR2 as FQGNSA. The CDR3 is made up of 14 amino acids. The CDR3: CASSLAGVDYGYTF. DNA of the CDR3: TGTGCCAGCAGCTTAGCAGGAGTCGACTATGGCTACACCTTC.

The chain links TRBV6-1 to TRBJ1-1, with unresolved D. Trimming removed 6 bases from V and 0 bases from J, with 5 bases in between. CDR3 size: 12 residues. Germline assignment: CDR1 MNHNS and CDR2 SASEGT. The CDR3 DNA follows: TGTGCCAGCAGCCGCATGAACACTGAAGCTTTCTTT. Its translation: CASSRMNTEAFF.

This clone was recorded only once. V is TRBV4-3 and J is TRBJ1-4; tentatively, D is TRBD1 (6 bases). Trimming stripped 4 bases from V and 1 base from J, with 10 bases between. The germline V gene encodes CDR1 LGHNA and CDR2 YSLEER. There are 15 residues in the CDR3. CDR3 amino acids: CASSPTGITNEKLFF. The DNA for the CDR3 is TGCGCCAGCAGCCCAACAGGGATAACTAATGAAAAACTGTTTTTT.

The chain recombines TRBV7-2 with TRBJ1-2, with a possible D match to TRBD1 (6 bases). This CDR3 region has 14 residues. Trimming stripped 5 bases from V and 4 bases from J, with 14 bases between. Germline V gene lookup returns CDR1 SGHTA and CDR2 FQGNSA. DNA of the CDR3: TGTGCCAGCAGCACCAGGACAGAATTCTATGGCTACACCTTC. Translation gives CASSTRTEFYGYTF.